This paragraph covers one T cell receptor beta chain sequence. Its antigen specificity is not known. No much larger clonotype is one base removed from it; base qualities were not supplied. The data were obtained in a study of blood T cell repertoires in COVID-19 (dated by TCRdb to the early 2020s). Describing the broader study: Samples from collaborators originated in the United States, Italy and Spain and spanned both the acute and convalescent phases of COVID-19. The material from the prospective study consisted of cDNA or gDNA derived from T cells, B-cell-depleted T cells, or PBMCs. Subjects who had been exposed to COVID-19, were actively infected with it, or had recovered from it provided the deeply sampled blood TCRbeta repertoires that made up the dataset. The repertoires were released in a freely available public database meant as a resource for research on the immune response to SARS-CoV-2. Samples came from the ongoing ImmuneRACE study (first 160 participants) plus 1,254 subjects from 6 global collaborators. Nearly every sample came with metadata listing a de-identified subject ID, COVID-19 status, age in years and sex. Where available, HLA class I and class II types were obtained from metadata supplied by the sample provider rather than from assay-based typing.

Study-level results and caveats: The amount of clinical and demographic metadata varied by source and participant and was provided uncurated.

The CDR3 runs 14 residues from the cysteine to the phenylalanine. Only the CDR3 portion is preserved as DNA: 42 bases, with reading frame beginning at the first base. CDR1 and CDR2 were assigned from the germline V gene as SGHRS and YFSETQ. V is cut by 4 bases and J by 7 bases, and the space between the germline ends is 17 bases. Collaborating institutions collected whole blood in K2EDTA tubes following their own protocols. Collaborator samples were shipped for TCRbeta analysis as frozen whole blood, isolated PBMCs, or DNA extracted from either sample type. TCRbeta CDR3 regions were amplified from genomic DNA by means of the immunoSEQ Assay, a bias-controlled multiplex PCR. Turning to the authors' computational methods: The number of nucleated cells in each sample was estimated from the amplification of reference gene primers within the assay. To quantify the absolute abundance of each unique TCRbeta CDR3 rearrangement, sequence reads were collapsed and filtered. For each sample, productive Simpson clonality was calculated as the square root of Simpson's diversity index across productive rearrangements. Here the immuneACCESS table is served through TCRdb, limited to in-frame sequences with V and J called. Missing clones are a known gap in these copies; in checked studies unresolved V genes cover under half, and the rest lacks a known reason. V and J calls and clone size follow that table, whereas D and trimming were derived from the DNA. This sample gives about 99,000 clones in total; more than 80% of them show up just once. 20% to 30% of the sample comes from the top ten.

Sequenced material: peripheral blood. This receptor was taken from a man aged 60 to 75 with acute or convalescent COVID-19. The sequence is built from TRBV5-1 and TRBJ1-2; the D region possibly corresponds to TRBD1 (6 bases align). This receptor carries the CDR3 CASSAGQTFRGYTF. The DNA is TGCGCCAGCAGCGCCGGACAGACCTTCCGTGGCTACACCTTC.